This section outlines one T cell receptor beta chain sequence together with its context. Its specificity is unknown. The study sequenced cultured CD4+ T cell DNA using the Oncomine TCR Beta short-read assay. One entry per CDR3 protein results from TCRdb running MiXCR on the PCR reads. The table shows 7,000 to 9,000 distinct CDR3 sequences, with roughly 30% occurring only once. This record comes from a study of vaccination and CD4 T cells after COVID-19. Whole-study context: Collection of post-COVID samples occurred a median around 94 days after diagnosis, spanning a range of 35 to 161. In culture, cells were exposed to overlapping spike peptides from SARS-CoV-2, HCoV-NL63, HCoV-OC43 and HCoV-229E.

As for treatment: roughly 11-day PBMC culture with coronavirus spike peptide pools or control peptides (ViraFEST assay). Ahead of the COVID-19 pandemic (2011-2018), the CD4+ T cells of the unexposed donor were collected. Both SARS-CoV-2 S/N and four cold-coronavirus spikes were used, cells permitting, to probe CD4+ T cells of unexposed donors. Sequences were obtained from CD4+ T cells from blood, cultured in vitro. The clonotype originates from a human donor in good health.

CDR3: CAEDSGFGYTF. The CDR3 nucleotides read TGCGCCGAGGACTCTGGGTTTGGCTACACCTTC. This chain joins TRBV23-1 and TRBJ1-2; D not resolved. TRBV23-1 is an open reading frame whose function is uncertain. The ends were cut back, 11 bases at V and 7 bases at J, with 14 bases in the middle. CDR3 length equals 11 residues.